This T cell receptor (beta chain) emerged from a study of blood T cell repertoires in COVID-19. Background on the study: Some COVID-19 samples were acute and others convalescent; all came from the United States, Italy and Spain. PBMCs, B-cell-depleted T cells, or T cells provided the cDNA or gDNA that made up the material.

As handled by the study authors: Reference gene primer amplification in the assay estimated nucleated cell counts. Method: immunoSEQ multiplex PCR; TCRdb's copy keeps in-frame clones and lacks some. The V and J calls and clone size are taken from that table; D and trimming were inferred from the DNA. Here the sample spans more than 15,000 clones, approximately 90% being singletons. V lost 0 bases, J lost 1 base, and 12 bases lay in between. Germline V gene lookup returns CDR1 MNHEY and CDR2 SVGEGT. CDR3 size: 16 residues. The sequencing sample was made of peripheral blood. The sequence came from a man in his sixties with acute or convalescent COVID-19. The rearrangement joins TRBV6-2 or TRBV6-3 to TRBJ1-1; D gene unclear. The CDR3 spells CASSYSYGGPNTEAFF. In nucleotides, the CDR3 is TGTGCCAGCAGTTACTCGTATGGAGGGCCGAACACTGAAGCTTTCTTT.